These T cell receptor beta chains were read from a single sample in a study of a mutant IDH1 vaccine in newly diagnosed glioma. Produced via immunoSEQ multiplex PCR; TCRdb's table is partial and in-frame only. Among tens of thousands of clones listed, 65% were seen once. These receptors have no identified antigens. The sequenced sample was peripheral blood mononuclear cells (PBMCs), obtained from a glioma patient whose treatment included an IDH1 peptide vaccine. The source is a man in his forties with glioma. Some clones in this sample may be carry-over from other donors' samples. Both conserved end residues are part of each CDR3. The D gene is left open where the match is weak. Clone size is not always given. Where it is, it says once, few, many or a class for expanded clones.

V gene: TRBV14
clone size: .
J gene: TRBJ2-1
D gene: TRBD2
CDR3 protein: CASSQPGTTYNEQFF
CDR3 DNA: TGTGCCAGCAGCCAACCCGGGACTACCTACAATGAGCAGTTCTTC

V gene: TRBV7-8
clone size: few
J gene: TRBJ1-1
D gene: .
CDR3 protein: CASSTQGAEAFF
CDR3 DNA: TGTGCCAGCAGCACCCAGGGCGCTGAAGCTTTCTTT

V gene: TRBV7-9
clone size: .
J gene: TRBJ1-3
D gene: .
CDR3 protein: CASSFRGRDIGNTIYF
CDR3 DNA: TGTGCCAGCAGCTTTAGGGGTCGGGACATCGGAAACACCATATATTTT

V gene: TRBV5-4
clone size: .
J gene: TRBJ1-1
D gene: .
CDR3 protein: CASRPRVTGTEAFF
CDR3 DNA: TGTGCCAGCAGACCGAGGGTGACGGGCACTGAAGCTTTCTTT

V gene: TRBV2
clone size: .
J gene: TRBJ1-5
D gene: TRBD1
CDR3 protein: CASLPEGTGNQPQHF
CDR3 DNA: TGTGCCAGCCTGCCCGAGGGGACAGGTAATCAGCCCCAGCATTTT

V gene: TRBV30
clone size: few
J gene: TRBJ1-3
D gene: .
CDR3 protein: CAWSVGGPPVF
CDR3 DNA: TGTGCCTGGAGTGTAGGAGGGCCTCCCGTCTTT

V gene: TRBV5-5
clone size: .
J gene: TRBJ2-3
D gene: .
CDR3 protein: CAGRAGATDTQYF
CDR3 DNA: TGTGCCGGGAGGGCAGGGGCCACAGATACGCAGTATTTT

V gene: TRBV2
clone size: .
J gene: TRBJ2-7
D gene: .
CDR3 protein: CASSRGPYEQYF
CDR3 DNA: TGTGCCAGCAGTCGCGGGCCCTACGAGCAGTACTTC

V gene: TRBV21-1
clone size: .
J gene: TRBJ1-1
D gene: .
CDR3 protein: CASSTFRRGEDTEAFF
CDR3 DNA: TGTGCCAGCAGCACCTTTAGGAGGGGAGAGGACACTGAAGCTTTCTTT

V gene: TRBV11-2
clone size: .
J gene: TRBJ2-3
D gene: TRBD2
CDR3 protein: CASRQTSGAYTQYF
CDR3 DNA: TGTGCCAGCAGGCAAACTAGCGGGGCATATACGCAGTATTTT

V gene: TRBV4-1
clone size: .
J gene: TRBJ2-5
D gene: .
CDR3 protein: CASSQRIRAVETQYF
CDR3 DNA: TGCGCCAGCAGCCAGAGGATCCGGGCGGTAGAGACCCAGTACTTC

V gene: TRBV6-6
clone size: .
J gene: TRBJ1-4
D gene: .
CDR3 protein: CASSYSWGGEKLFF
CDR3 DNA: TGTGCCAGCAGCTATTCGTGGGGTGGAGAAAAACTGTTTTTT

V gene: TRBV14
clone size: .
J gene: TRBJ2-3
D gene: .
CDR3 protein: CASSSGPSSTQYF
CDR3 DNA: TGTGCCAGCAGCTCTGGGCCTTCGAGTACGCAGTATTTT

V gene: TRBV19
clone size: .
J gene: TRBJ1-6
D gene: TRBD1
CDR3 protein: CASLGTANSPLHF
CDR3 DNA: TGTGCCAGTCTTGGGACAGCAAATTCACCCCTCCACTTT

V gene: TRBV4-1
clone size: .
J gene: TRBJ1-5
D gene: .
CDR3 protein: CASSQEEQAYQPQHF
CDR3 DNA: TGCGCCAGCAGCCAAGAAGAGCAGGCCTATCAGCCCCAGCATTTT

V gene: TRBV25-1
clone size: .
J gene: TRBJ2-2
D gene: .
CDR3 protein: CATDPGNTGELFF
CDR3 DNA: TGTGCCACCGACCCCGGCAACACCGGGGAGCTGTTTTTT

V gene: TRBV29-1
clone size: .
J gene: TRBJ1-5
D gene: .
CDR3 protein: CSVEPGLNQPQHF
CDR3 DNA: TGCAGCGTTGAACCCGGGCTAAATCAGCCCCAGCATTTT

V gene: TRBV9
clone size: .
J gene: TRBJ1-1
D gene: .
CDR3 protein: CASSGLTGSSEAFF
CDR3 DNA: TGTGCCAGCAGCGGATTAACAGGGAGCAGTGAAGCTTTCTTT

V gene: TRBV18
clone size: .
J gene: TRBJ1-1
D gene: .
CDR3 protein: CASSPSDPGNTEAFF
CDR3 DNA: TGTGCCAGCTCACCCTCTGACCCGGGGAACACTGAAGCTTTCTTT

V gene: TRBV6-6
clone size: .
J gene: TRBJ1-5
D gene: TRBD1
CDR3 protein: CASSYSDRGQPQHF
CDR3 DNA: TGTGCCAGCAGTTACTCGGACAGGGGTCAGCCCCAGCATTTT

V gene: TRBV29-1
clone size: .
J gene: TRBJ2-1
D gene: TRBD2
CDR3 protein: CSVLTGGGALHEQFF
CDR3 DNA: TGCAGCGTCCTGACTGGCGGGGGGGCCCTTCATGAGCAGTTCTTC

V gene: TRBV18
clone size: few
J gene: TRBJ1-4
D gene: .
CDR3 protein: CASSPSREKLFF
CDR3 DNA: TGTGCCAGCTCACCTAGCAGGGAAAAACTGTTTTTT

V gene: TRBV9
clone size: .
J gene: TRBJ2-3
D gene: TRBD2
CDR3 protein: CASSVVSGFADTQYF
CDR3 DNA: TGTGCCAGCAGCGTAGTTAGCGGGTTTGCAGATACGCAGTATTTT

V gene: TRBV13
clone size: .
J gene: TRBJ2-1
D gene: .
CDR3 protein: CASSLGRSNEQFF
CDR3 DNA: TGTGCCAGCAGCTTGGGACGCAGCAATGAGCAGTTCTTC

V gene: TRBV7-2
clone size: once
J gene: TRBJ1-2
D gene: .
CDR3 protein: CASSLPRANGYTF
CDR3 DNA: TGTGCCAGCAGCTTACCCAGGGCCAATGGCTACACCTTC

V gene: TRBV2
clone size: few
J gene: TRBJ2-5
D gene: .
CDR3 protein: CASSERETQYF
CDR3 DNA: TGTGCCAGCAGTGAAAGGGAGACCCAGTACTTC

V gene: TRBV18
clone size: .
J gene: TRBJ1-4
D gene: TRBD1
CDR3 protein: CASSAGGNEKLFF
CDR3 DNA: TGTGCCAGCTCAGCAGGGGGCAATGAAAAACTGTTTTTT

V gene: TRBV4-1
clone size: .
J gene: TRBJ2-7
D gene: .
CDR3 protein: CASSQRSGGGEQYF
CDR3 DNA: TGCGCCAGCAGCCAAAGGTCAGGGGGAGGGGAGCAGTACTTC

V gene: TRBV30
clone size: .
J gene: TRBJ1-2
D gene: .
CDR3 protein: CAWSLQPGTAGYTF
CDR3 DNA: TGTGCCTGGAGTCTACAACCGGGGACGGCTGGCTACACCTTC

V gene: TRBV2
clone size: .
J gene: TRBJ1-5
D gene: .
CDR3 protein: CASSEIGKRQPQHF
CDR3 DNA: TGTGCCAGCAGTGAAATAGGGAAGCGTCAGCCCCAGCATTTT

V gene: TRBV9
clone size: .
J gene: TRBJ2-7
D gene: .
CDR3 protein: CASSVAVSYEQYF
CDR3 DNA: TGTGCCAGCAGCGTTGCAGTTTCCTACGAGCAGTACTTC

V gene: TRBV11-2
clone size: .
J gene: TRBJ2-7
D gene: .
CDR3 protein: CASSRGPGQTTSYEQYF
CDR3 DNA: TGTGCCAGCAGCCGGGGGCCGGGACAGACGACCTCCTACGAGCAGTACTTC

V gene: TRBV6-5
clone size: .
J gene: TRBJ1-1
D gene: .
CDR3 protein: CASSPSSGNTEAFF
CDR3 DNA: TGTGCCAGCAGTCCCTCCTCGGGGAACACTGAAGCTTTCTTT

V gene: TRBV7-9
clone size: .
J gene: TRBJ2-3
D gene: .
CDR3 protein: CASSFSTDTQYF
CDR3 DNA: TGTGCCAGCAGCTTTAGCACAGATACGCAGTATTTT

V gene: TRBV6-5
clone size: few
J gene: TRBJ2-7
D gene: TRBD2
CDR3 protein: CASSYGEGPSSYEQYF
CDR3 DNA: TGTGCCAGCAGTTATGGGGAGGGGCCTTCCTCCTACGAGCAGTACTTC

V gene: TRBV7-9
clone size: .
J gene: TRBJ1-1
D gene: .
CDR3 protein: CASSLARLNTEAFF
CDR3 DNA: TGTGCCAGCAGCTTAGCACGGTTGAACACTGAAGCTTTCTTT

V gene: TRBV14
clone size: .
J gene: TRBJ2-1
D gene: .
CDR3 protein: CASSQVPKYLDSSSYNEQFF
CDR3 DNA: TGTGCCAGCAGCCAAGTGCCAAAGTACTTAGACTCGAGCTCCTACAATGAGCAGTTCTTC

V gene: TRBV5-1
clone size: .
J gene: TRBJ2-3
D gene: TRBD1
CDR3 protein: CASSLGDRDTDTQYF
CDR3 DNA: TGCGCCAGCAGCTTGGGGGACAGAGACACAGATACGCAGTATTTT

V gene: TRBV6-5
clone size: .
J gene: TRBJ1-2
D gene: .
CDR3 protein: CASSLTPWDFYGYTF
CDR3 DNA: TGTGCCAGCAGTTTGACCCCATGGGATTTCTATGGCTACACCTTC

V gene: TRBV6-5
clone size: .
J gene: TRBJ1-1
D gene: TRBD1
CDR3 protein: CASGGNTEAFF
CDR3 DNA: TGTGCCTCAGGGGGGAACACTGAAGCTTTCTTT

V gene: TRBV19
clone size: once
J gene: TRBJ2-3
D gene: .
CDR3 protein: CARHRTDTQYF
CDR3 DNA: TGTGCCAGGCACCGCACAGATACGCAGTATTTT

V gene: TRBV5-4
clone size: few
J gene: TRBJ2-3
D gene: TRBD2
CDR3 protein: CGTADKRGGTDTQYF
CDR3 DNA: TGTGGGACAGCGGATAAGCGGGGGGGAACAGATACGCAGTATTTT

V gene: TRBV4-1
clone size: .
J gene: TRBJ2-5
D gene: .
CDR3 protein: CASSGAGAGRETQYF
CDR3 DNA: TGCGCCAGCAGCGGGGCGGGGGCCGGTAGGGAGACCCAGTACTTC

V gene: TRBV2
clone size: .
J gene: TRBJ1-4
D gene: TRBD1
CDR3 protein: CASRDGQGRNEKLFF
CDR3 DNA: TGTGCCAGCAGGGACGGACAGGGTCGTAATGAAAAACTGTTTTTT

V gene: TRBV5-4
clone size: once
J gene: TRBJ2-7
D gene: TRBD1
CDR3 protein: CASSWGTGGPYEQYF
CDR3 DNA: TGTGCCAGCTCGTGGGGAACAGGGGGTCCCTACGAGCAGTACTTC

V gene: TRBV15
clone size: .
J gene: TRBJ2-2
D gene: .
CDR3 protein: CATSRNTGELFF
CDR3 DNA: TGTGCCACCAGCAGAAACACCGGGGAGCTGTTTTTT

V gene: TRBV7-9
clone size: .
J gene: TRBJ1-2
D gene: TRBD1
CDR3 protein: CASSLVGPTGARGYTF
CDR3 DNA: TGTGCCAGCAGCTTAGTCGGGCCGACAGGGGCCCGTGGCTACACCTTC

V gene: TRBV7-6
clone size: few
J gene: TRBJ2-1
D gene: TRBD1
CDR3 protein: CASSLGQGGSNEQFF
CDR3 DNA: TGTGCCAGCAGCTTAGGACAGGGCGGGTCCAATGAGCAGTTCTTC

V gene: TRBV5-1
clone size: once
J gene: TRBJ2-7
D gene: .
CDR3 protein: CASSLEVPYEQYF
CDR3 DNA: TGCGCCAGCAGCTTGGAGGTTCCATACGAGCAGTACTTC

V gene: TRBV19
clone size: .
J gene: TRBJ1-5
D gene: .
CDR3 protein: CASQSATGDNQPQHF
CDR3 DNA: TGTGCCAGTCAGAGCGCTACAGGCGACAATCAGCCCCAGCATTTT

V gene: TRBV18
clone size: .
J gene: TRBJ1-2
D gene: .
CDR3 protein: CASSPPFERLIDFNYGYTF
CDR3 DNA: TGTGCCAGCTCACCACCCTTTGAGAGGCTCATAGACTTTAACTATGGCTACACCTTC

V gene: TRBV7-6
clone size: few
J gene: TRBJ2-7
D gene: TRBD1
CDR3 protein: CASSKFRDRVEEQYF
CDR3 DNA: TGTGCCAGCAGCAAATTCCGGGACAGGGTTGAGGAGCAGTACTTC

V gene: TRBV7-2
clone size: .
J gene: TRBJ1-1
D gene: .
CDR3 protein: CASSFSPLAEAFF
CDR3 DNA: TGTGCCAGCAGCTTCAGTCCTTTGGCTGAAGCTTTCTTT

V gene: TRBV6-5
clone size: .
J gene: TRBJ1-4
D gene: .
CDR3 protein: CASSYSNSGSQEKLFF
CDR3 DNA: TGTGCCAGCAGTTACTCGAACTCCGGGAGCCAGGAAAAACTGTTTTTT

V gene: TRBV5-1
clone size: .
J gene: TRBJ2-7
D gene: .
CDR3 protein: CASSEDLYEQYF
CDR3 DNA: TGCGCCAGCAGCGAAGACCTCTACGAGCAGTACTTC

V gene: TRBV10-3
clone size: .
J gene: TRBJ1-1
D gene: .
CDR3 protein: CAISEVTGTEAFF
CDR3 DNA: TGTGCCATCAGTGAGGTCACAGGGACTGAAGCTTTCTTT

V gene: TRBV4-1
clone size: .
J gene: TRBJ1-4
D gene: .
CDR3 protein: CASSQDTAGGEKLFF
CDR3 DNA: TGCGCCAGCAGCCAAGATACGGCCGGCGGGGAAAAACTGTTTTTT

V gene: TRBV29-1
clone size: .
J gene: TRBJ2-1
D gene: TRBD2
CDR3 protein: CSAWGGYEQFF
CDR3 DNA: TGCAGCGCCTGGGGGGGGTATGAGCAGTTCTTC

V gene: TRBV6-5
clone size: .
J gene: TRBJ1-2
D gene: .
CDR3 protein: CASSYSSGPVGYTF
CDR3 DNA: TGTGCCAGCAGTTACAGCTCTGGGCCGGTAGGCTACACCTTC